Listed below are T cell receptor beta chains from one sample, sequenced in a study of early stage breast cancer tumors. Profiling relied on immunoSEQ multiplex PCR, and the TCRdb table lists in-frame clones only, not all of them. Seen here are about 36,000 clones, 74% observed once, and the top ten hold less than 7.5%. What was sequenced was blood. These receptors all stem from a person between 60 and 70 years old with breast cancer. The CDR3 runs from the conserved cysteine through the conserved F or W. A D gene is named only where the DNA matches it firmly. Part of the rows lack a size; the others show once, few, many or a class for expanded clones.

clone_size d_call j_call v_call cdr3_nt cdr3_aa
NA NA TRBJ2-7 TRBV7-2 TGTGCCAGCAGCTTGGAGGGGTCGGTTTCCTACGAGCAGTACTTC CASSLEGSVSYEQYF
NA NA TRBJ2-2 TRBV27 TGTGCCAGCACCCCTGGGGGTACCGGGGAGCTGTTTTTT CASTPGGTGELFF
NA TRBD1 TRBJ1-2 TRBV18 TGTGCCAGCTCACCCCTCGACAGGGGGCACGGCTACACCTTC CASSPLDRGHGYTF
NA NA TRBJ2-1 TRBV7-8 TGTGCCAGCAGCTTGGGAGGGGGGAAGACCTACAATGAGCAGTTCTTC CASSLGGGKTYNEQFF
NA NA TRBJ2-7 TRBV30 TGTGCCTGGAGCCCAGGACGGGTTCAGCAGTACTTC CAWSPGRVQQYF
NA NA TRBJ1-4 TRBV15 TGTGCCACCAGCAGAGTTGGATACAGTTCTACCACTAATGAAAAACTGTTTTTT CATSRVGYSSTTNEKLFF
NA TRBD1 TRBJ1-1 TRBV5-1 TGCGCCAGCAGCAGAACGGGACAGACAAGCACTGAAGCTTTCTTT CASSRTGQTSTEAFF
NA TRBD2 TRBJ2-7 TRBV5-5 TGTGCCAGCAGTTACGGACTAGCGGGAGGGCCAGGCTGGGAGCAGTACTTC CASSYGLAGGPGWEQYF
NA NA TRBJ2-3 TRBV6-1 TGTGCCAGCAGCCCTTCAGGCACAGATACGCAGTATTTT CASSPSGTDTQYF
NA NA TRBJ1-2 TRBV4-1 TGCGCCAGCAGCCAAGATCTCGACATCTATGGCTACACCTTC CASSQDLDIYGYTF
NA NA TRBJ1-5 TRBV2 TGTGCCAGCAGTGAAGGACGGTACAATCAGCCCCAGCATTTT CASSEGRYNQPQHF
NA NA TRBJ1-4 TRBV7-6 TGTGCCAGCAGCTGGGGACGGGGCGGCGAAAAACTGTTTTTT CASSWGRGGEKLFF
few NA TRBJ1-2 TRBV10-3 TGTGCCATCAGCAGGGAGGAAGACTATGGCTACACCTTC CAISREEDYGYTF
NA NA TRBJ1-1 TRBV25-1 TGTGCCAGCAGTGAACGTAAGGACACTGAAGCTTTCTTT CASSERKDTEAFF
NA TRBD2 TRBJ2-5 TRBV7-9 TGTGCCAGCAGCCCTCGGACTAGCGGGAATTTCGAGACCCAGTACTTC CASSPRTSGNFETQYF
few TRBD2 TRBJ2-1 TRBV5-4 TGTGCCAGCAGCTTGAGACTAGCGGGTAATGAGCAGTTCTTC CASSLRLAGNEQFF
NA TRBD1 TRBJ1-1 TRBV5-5 TGTGCCAGCACCAGGGGGGGCTACATGAACACTGAAGCTTTCTTT CASTRGGYMNTEAFF
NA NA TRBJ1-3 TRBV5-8 TGTGCCAGCAGCTTGGGGGTTGGTTTCAGCTCTGGAAACACCATATATTTT CASSLGVGFSSGNTIYF
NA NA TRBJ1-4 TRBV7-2 TGTGCCAGCAGCTCTTCCTTCGGGGGGCCTGTCTATTCGGGGAAACTGTTTTTT CASSSSFGGPVYSGKLFF
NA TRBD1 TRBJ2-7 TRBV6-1 TGTGCCAGCAGTGGACAGGGGTACGAGCAGTACTTC CASSGQGYEQYF
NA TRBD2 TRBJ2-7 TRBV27 TGTGCCAGCAGTTTCCGGGGGGGGAGCGAGCAGTACTTC CASSFRGGSEQYF
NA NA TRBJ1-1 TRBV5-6 TGTGCCAGCAGCTTGCGGGGGGACACTGAAGCTTTCTTT CASSLRGDTEAFF
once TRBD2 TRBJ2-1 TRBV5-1 TGCGCCAGCAGACCGGGACTAGCGGGAGGTTCAGGCAATGAGCAGTTCTTC CASRPGLAGGSGNEQFF
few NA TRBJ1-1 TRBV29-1 TGCAGCGTTGGCATTGAGGGCCCTGAAGCTTTCTTT CSVGIEGPEAFF
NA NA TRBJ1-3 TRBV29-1 TGCAGCGTTGTTGGAGGATCTGGAAACACCATATATTTT CSVVGGSGNTIYF
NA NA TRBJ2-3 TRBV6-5 TGTGCCACCAGCCTAGCGCCAATTAGCACAGATACGCAGTATTTT CATSLAPISTDTQYF
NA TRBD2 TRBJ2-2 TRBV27 TGTGCCAGCTCCCAGCGGGGGGAGACCGGGGAGCTGTTTTTT CASSQRGETGELFF
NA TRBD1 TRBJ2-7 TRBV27 TGTGCCAGCAGTCTCACCGGGACAGGGGTGACCTCCTACGAGCAGTACTTC CASSLTGTGVTSYEQYF
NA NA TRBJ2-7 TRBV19 TGTGCCAGTAAGTCGGGGATGGGGTACGAGCAGTACTTC CASKSGMGYEQYF
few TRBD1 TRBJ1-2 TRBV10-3 TGTGCCATCAAGGCAGGGGGGTTCCTCTACACCTTC CAIKAGGFLYTF
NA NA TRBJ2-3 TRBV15 TGTGCCACCAGCGATGGGTCACAGAGTCACACAGATACGCAGTATTTT CATSDGSQSHTDTQYF
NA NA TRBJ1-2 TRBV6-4 TGTGCCAGCAGTGACTCGGGAGGCGGCTATGGCTACACCTTC CASSDSGGGYGYTF
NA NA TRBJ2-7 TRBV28 TGTGCCAGCAGCTCACCCACTTCGGGCCCTTCGCCCGAGCAGTACTTC CASSSPTSGPSPEQYF